In its sample, the clone carrying this TCR beta chain was seen once. Here immunoSEQ multiplex PCR was the method, and the copy in TCRdb shows in-frame clones only, minus some. This table holds about 68,000 clones, more than 60% found once. The CDR3 covers 15 residues. J lost 3 bases, V lost 4 bases, and 6 bases had no gene match. In germline, CDR1 is SGHTA, CDR2 FQGNSA. The data stem from a study of cytotoxic CD8 clonotypes in ibrutinib-treated CLL. This chain joins TRBV7-2 and TRBJ2-7; 10 bases fit TRBD1. Sequences were derived from PBMCs, sampled after 12 months of ibrutinib treatment. The TCR originated in a human donor with chronic lymphocytic leukemia. The CDR3 reads CASSSLRTGGYEQYF. In nucleotides, the CDR3 is TGTGCCAGCAGCTCCCTAAGGACAGGGGGCTACGAGCAGTACTTC.